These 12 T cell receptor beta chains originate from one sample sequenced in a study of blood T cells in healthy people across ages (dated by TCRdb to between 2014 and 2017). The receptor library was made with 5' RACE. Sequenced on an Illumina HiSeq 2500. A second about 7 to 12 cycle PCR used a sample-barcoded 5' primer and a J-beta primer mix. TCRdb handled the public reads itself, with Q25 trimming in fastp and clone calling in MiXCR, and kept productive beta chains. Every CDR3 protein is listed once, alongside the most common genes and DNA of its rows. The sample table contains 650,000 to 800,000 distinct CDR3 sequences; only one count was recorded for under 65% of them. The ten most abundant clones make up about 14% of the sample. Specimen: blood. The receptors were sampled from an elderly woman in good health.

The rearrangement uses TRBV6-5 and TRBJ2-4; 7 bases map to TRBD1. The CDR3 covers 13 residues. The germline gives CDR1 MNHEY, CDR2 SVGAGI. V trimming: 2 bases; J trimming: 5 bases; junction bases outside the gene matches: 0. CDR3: CASSYQGENIQYF. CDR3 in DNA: TGTGCCAGCAGTTACCAGGGGGAAAACATTCAGTACTTC.

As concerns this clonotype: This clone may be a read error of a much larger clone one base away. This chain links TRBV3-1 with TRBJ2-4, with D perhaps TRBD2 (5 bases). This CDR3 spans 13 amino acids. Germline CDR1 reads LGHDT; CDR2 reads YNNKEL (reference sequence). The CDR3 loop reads CAGSQDGAAEQYF. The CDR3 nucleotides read TGTGCCGGCAGCCAAGATGGAGCAGCGGAGCAGTACTTC.

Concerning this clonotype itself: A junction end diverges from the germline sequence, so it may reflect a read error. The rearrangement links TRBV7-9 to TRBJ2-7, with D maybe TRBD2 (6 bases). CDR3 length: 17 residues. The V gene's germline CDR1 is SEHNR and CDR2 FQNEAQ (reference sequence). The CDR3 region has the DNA TGTGCCAACAGCCCCCCAACGACCGGAGGGACCTACAATGAGCAGTACTTC. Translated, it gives CANSPPTTGGTYNEQYF. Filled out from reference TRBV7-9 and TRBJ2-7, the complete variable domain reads DTGVSQNPRHKITKRGQNVTFRCDPISEHNRLYWYRQTLGQGPEFLTYFQNEAQLEKSRLLSDRFSAERPKGSFSTLEIQRTEQGDSAMYLCANSPPTTGGTYNEQYFGPGTRLTVT.

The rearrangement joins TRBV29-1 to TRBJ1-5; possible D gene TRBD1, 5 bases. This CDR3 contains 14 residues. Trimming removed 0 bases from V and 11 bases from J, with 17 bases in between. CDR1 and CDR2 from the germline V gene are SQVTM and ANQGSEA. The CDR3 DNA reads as TGCAGCGTTGAAGAACGACCGTGGGGGGGTGCCCAGCATTTT. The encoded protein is CSVEERPWGGAQHF.

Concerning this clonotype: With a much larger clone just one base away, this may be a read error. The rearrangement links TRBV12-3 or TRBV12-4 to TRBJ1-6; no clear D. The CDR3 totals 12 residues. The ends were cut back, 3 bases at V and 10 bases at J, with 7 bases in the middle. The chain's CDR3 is CASSLGKSPLHF. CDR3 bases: TGTGCCAGCAGTTTGGGGAAGTCACCCCTCCACTTT.

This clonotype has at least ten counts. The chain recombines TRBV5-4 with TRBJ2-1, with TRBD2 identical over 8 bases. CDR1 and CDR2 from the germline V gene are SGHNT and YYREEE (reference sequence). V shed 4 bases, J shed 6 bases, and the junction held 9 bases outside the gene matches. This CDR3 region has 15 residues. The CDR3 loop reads CASSLTGGQGNEQFF. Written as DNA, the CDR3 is TGTGCCAGCAGCCTTACGGGGGGGCAAGGCAATGAGCAGTTCTTC.

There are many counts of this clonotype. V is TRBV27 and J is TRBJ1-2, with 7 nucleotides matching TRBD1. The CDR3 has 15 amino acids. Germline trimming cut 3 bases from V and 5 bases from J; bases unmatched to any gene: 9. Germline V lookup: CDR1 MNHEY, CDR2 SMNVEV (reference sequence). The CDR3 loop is CASSFMAGTEYGYTF. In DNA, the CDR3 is TGTGCCAGCAGTTTTATGGCTGGGACAGAATATGGCTACACCTTC.

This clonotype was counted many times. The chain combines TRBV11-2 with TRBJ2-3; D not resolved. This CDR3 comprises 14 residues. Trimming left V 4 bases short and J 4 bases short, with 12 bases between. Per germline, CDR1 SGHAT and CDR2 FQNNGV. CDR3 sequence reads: CASSSRMGPDTQYF. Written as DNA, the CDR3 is TGTGCCAGCAGCTCCCGAATGGGCCCAGATACGCAGTATTTT. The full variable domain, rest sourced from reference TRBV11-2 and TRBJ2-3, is EAGVAQSPRYKIIEKRQSVAFWCNPISGHATLYWYQQILGQGPKLLIQFQNNGVVDDSQLPKDRFSAERLKGVDSTLKIQPAKLEDSAVYLCASSSRMGPDTQYFGPGTRLTVL.

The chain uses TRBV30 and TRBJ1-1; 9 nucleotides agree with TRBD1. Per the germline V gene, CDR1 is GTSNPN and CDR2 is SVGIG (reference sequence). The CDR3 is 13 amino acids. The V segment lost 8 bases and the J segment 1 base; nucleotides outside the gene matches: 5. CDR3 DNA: TGTGCCCTAGACAGGGGGAAGAACACTGAAGCTTTCTTT. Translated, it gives CALDRGKNTEAFF.

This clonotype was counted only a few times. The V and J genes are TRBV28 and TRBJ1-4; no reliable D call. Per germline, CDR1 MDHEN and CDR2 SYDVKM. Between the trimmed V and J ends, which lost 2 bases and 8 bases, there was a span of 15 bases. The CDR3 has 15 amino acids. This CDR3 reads CASSLVGPLGEKLFF. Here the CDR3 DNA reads TGTGCCAGCAGTTTAGTGGGTCCGCTTGGCGAAAAACTGTTTTTT.

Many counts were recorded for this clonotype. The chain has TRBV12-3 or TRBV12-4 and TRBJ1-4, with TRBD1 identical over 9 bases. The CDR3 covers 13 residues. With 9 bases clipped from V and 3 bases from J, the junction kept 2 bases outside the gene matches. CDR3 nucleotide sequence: TGTGCCAGTCGACAGGGGGCTAATGAAAAACTGTTTTTT. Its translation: CASRQGANEKLFF.

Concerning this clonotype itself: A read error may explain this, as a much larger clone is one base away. The CDR3 DNA follows: TGTGCCAGCAGCACAACAGGGGCATCTAGCACAGATGCGCAGTATTTT. Its translation: CASSTTGASSTDAQYF. This rearrangement joins TRBV3-1 to TRBJ2-3, with 7 bases aligning to TRBD1. The germline V gene has CDR1 LGHDT and CDR2 YNNKEL (reference sequence). The CDR3 has 16 residues.